The 16 T cell receptor beta chains in this list originate from one sample, sequenced in a study of T cells after yellow fever vaccination. MiXCR, run by TCRdb on the 5' RACE reads, gives a single entry per CDR3 protein. This table holds about 370,000 distinct CDR3 sequences, 11% found once. The material sequenced was PBMCs, taken on the day of the first yellow fever vaccination. The receptors originated from a man between 18 and 29 years old who received the YFV17D yellow fever vaccine.

The chain joins TRBV6-2 or TRBV6-3 to TRBJ2-1; D ambiguous. The germline gives CDR1 MNHEY, CDR2 SVGEGT. V shed 3 bases and J shed 0 bases, with 9 bases lying between them. The CDR3 is 15 amino acids. CDR3 amino acids: CASSYRSSSYNEQFF. CDR3 in DNA: TGTGCCAGCAGTTATCGGTCTAGCTCCTACAATGAGCAGTTCTTC.

This clonotype has a handful of counts. This chain joins TRBV11-3 and TRBJ2-2; D remains ambiguous. Germline V gene data show CDR1 as SGHNT and CDR2 as YENEEA. This CDR3 is built from 14 residues. V lost 1 base and J lost 3, with 6 bases in between. The CDR3, as DNA: TGTGCCAGCAGCTTAGGGATGGACACCGGGGAGCTGTTTTTT. Translation gives CASSLGMDTGELFF. Drawing the rest from reference TRBV11-3 and TRBJ2-2, the complete variable domain is EAGVVQSPRYKIIEKKQPVAFWCNPISGHNTLYWYLQNLGQGPELLIRYENEEAVDDSQLPKDRFSAERLKGVDSTLKIQPAELGDSAVYLCASSLGMDTGELFFGEGSRLTVL.

This clonotype was seen only a few times. The V gene is TRBV20-1, the J gene TRBJ2-5; D is unresolved. The CDR3 totals 12 residues. V lost 3 bases, J lost 1 base, and 6 bases lay in between. Germline V CDR1 and CDR2: DFQATT, SNEGSKA (reference sequence). The CDR3 bases are TGCAGTGCTAGTCGGACCCAAGAGACCCAGTACTTC. It is translated as CSASRTQETQYF.

This chain links TRBV28 with TRBJ2-7, with TRBD2 as a possible D gene (6 bases). V was shortened by 5 bases and J by 4 bases, with 9 bases between the two germline ends. The length of the CDR3 is 12 residues. Germline loops: CDR1 MDHEN, CDR2 SYDVKM. The CDR3 region has the DNA TGTGCCAGCAGTCCCGGGACTTACGAGCAGTACGTC. Translating gives CASSPGTYEQYV.

This clonotype showed up just a few times. V and J are TRBV5-1 and TRBJ1-1; TRBD1 might be the D (5 bases). The germline V and J ends were trimmed by 4 bases and 7 bases, with 14 bases remaining between them. The CDR3 consists of 13 residues. Germline V lookup: CDR1 SGHRS, CDR2 YFSETQ. CDR3 loop: CASSPRQIDEAFF. In nucleotides, the CDR3 is TGCGCCAGCAGCCCAAGACAGATAGATGAAGCTTTCTTT.

In its sample, this clonotype was seen a few times. This rearrangement joins TRBV6-1 to TRBJ1-1; tentative D call: TRBD1 (6 bases). Germline V gene lookup returns CDR1 MNHNS and CDR2 SASEGT. The CDR3 has 15 amino acids. The V gene lost 4 bases and the J gene lost 2 bases, with 14 bases spanning the gap. In DNA, the CDR3 is TGTGCCAGCAGTGGGCAAGGACAGAGAAACACTGAAGCTTTCTTT. It yields the protein CASSGQGQRNTEAFF.

This chain joins TRBV21-1 and TRBJ1-5; the table assigns TRBD1, which was not confirmed against the DNA. TRBV21-1 is reported as a pseudogene. The CDR3 has 17 amino acids. Here the CDR3 DNA reads TGTGCCAGCAGCAAAGGGGGGGGGCGGCATAGCAATCAGCCCCAGCATTTT. It yields the protein CASSKGGGRHSNQPQHF.

This clonotype occurred many times. V gene TRBV12-3 or TRBV12-4 combines with J gene TRBJ2-5, with a tentative D call TRBD1 (5 bases). This CDR3 contains 14 residues. V gave up 4 bases and J gave up 2 bases, with 11 bases separating them. In DNA form, the CDR3 reads TGTGCCAGCAGTTCCCGACAGACACAAGAGACCCAGTACTTC. Its protein product is CASSSRQTQETQYF.

This clonotype was picked up a small number of times. This chain links TRBV7-3 with TRBJ1-1; a possible D gene is TRBD1 (6 bases). Trimming stripped 2 bases from V and 1 base from J, with 14 bases between. Germline-derived CDR1 and CDR2 are SGHTA and FQGTGA. The CDR3 runs 16 residues. In DNA, the CDR3 is TGTGCCAGCAGCTTAGCTTCGACAGGACCGAACACTGAAGCTTTCTTT. It codes for CASSLASTGPNTEAFF.

This clonotype was detected a few times. The rearrangement uses TRBV7-2 and TRBJ1-5, with a possible D match to TRBD1 (5 bases). Germline V gene data show CDR1 as SGHTA and CDR2 as FQGNSA. The CDR3 has 15 amino acids. V lost 7 bases and J 1 base, leaving 14 bases between the germline ends. The chain's CDR3 is CASTLTGGSNQPQHF. The CDR3 bases are TGTGCCAGCACCCTAACAGGAGGAAGCAATCAGCCCCAGCATTTT.

The J gene is TRBJ2-7, the V gene TRBV9, with a weak D call TRBD2 (5 bases). The germline V and J ends were trimmed by 0 bases and 3 bases, with 13 bases remaining between them. Per the germline V gene, CDR1 is SGDLS and CDR2 is YYNGEE. The CDR3 runs 15 residues. In DNA, the CDR3 is TGTGCCAGCAGCGTAGAGACGGGCGGACTCTACGAGCAGTACTTC. Encoded protein: CASSVETGGLYEQYF.

The table lists this clonotype with a few counts. The rearrangement links TRBV7-2 to TRBJ2-5; D not resolved. V was clipped by 5 bases and J by 0 bases, with 10 bases between them. This CDR3 spans 14 amino acids. CDR1 and CDR2 (germline): SGHTA, FQGNSA. DNA for the CDR3: TGTGCCAGCAGCCGCGCCGGACACCAAGAGACCCAGTACTTC. As protein: CASSRAGHQETQYF.

This clonotype was observed at least ten times. The rearrangement links TRBV5-1 to TRBJ2-7, with 8 bases fitting TRBD2. Germline assignment: CDR1 SGHRS and CDR2 YFSETQ. V shed 3 bases and J 7 bases; nucleotides not matched to a gene: 9. The CDR3 is made up of 14 amino acids. This CDR3 reads CASSSYGGAWEQYF. The CDR3 region has the DNA TGCGCCAGCAGCTCCTACGGGGGGGCCTGGGAGCAGTACTTC.

V is TRBV5-1 and J is TRBJ1-1; possibly TRBD1 for D (5 bases). The CDR3 runs 15 residues. Deletions cut 2 bases from V and 1 base from J, with 12 bases between. Germline V gives CDR1 SGHRS, CDR2 YFSETQ. The CDR3 region has the DNA TGCGCCAGCAGCTTTAGGCCCGGGGGGAACACTGAAGCTTTCTTT. It translates to CASSFRPGGNTEAFF.

This clonotype has more than one count but fewer than ten. The rearrangement uses TRBV6-5 and TRBJ2-6; tentative D call: TRBD1 (6 bases). Trimming removed 4 bases from V and 0 bases from J, with 19 bases in between. The CDR3 totals 19 residues. Germline CDR1 reads MNHEY; CDR2 reads SVGAGI. CDR3 sequence reads: CASSSWRRGGNSGANVLTF. Here the CDR3 DNA reads TGTGCCAGCAGTTCCTGGCGCAGGGGTGGGAACTCTGGGGCCAACGTCCTGACTTTC.

Regarding this clonotype: A much larger clone differs by one base, so this may be a read error. J is TRBJ2-5 and V is TRBV9; 10 positions agree with TRBD1. The germline CDR1 and CDR2 sequences are SGDLS and YYNGEE. The CDR3 is made up of 14 amino acids. The CDR3 region is CTSSAGQGRETQYF. DNA for the CDR3: TGTACCAGCAGCGCGGGACAGGGGAGGGAGACCCAGTACTTC.